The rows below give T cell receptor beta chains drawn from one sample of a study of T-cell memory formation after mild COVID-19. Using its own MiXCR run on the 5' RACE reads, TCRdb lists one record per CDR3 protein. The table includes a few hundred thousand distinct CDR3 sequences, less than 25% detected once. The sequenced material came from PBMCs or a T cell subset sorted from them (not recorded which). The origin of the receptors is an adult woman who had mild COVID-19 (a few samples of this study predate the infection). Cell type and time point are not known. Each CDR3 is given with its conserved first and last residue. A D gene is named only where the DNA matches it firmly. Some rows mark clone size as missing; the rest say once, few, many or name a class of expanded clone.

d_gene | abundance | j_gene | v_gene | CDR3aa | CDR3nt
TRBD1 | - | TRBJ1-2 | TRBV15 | CATSRDRRARTGFYGYTF | TGTGCCACCAGCAGAGATCGGAGGGCCAGGACAGGGTTCTATGGCTACACCTTC
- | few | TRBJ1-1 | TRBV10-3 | CAIRTNTEAFF | TGTGCCATTCGGACGAACACTGAAGCTTTCTTT
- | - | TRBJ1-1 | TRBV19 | CASSDLGGTEAFF | TGTGCCAGTAGTGACTTAGGGGGAACTGAAGCTTTCTTT
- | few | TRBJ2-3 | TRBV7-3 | CASSQIGSRTDTQYF | TGTGCCAGCAGCCAAATCGGGAGTCGAACAGATACGCAGTATTTT
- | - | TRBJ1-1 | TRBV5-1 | CASSEGRLTTEAFF | TGCGCCAGCAGCGAGGGACGGTTGACCACTGAAGCTTTCTTT
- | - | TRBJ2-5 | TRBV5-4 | CASSSDNQETQYF | TGTGCCAGCAGCTCGGACAACCAAGAGACCCAGTACTTC
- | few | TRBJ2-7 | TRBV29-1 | CSVEDQGGDSSYEQYF | TGCAGCGTTGAAGACCAGGGAGGGGACAGCTCCTACGAGCAGTACTTC
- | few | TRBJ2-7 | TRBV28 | CASSLLQGREQYF | TGTGCCAGCAGCCTACTACAGGGGAGGGAGCAGTACTTC
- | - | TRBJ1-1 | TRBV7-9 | CASSLVMAWDTEAFF | TGTGCCAGCAGCTTAGTCATGGCATGGGACACTGAAGCTTTCTTT
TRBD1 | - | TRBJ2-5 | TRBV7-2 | CASSPMRGRKETQYF | TGTGCCAGCAGCCCTATGAGGGGGCGTAAAGAGACCCAGTACTTC
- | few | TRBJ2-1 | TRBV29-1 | CSVAGRASSYNEQFF | TGCAGCGTTGCGGGGCGGGCGAGCTCCTACAATGAGCAGTTCTTC
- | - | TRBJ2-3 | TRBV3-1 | CASSQVTRGTQYF | TGTGCCAGCAGCCAAGTTACGAGGGGTACGCAGTATTTT
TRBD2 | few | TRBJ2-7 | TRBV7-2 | CASSWRLAGGYSSSYEQYF | TGTGCCAGCAGCTGGCGACTAGCGGGAGGGTACTCCAGCTCCTACGAGCAGTACTTC
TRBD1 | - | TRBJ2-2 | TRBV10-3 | CAISDQTGGAIFYGELFF | TGTGCCATCAGTGATCAAACAGGGGGCGCGATTTTCTACGGGGAGCTGTTTTTT
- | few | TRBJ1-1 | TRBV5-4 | CASSAGSGDTEAFF | TGTGCCAGCAGCGCGGGATCTGGGGACACTGAAGCTTTCTTT
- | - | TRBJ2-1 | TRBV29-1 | CSVVILDYNEQFF | TGCAGCGTTGTTATTTTGGATTACAATGAGCAGTTCTTC
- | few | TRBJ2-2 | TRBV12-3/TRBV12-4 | CASSTSGTKRTGELFF | TGTGCCAGCAGTACGTCAGGAACCAAGAGGACCGGGGAGCTGTTTTTT
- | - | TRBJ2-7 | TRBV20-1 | CSARGLTPGTNTYEQYF | TGCAGTGCTAGAGGATTAACCCCCGGGACAAATACCTACGAGCAGTACTTC
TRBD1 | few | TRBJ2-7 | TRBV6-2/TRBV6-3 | CASSLGGTGIYEQYF | TGTGCCAGCAGCCTGGGGGGGACAGGGATCTACGAGCAGTACTTC
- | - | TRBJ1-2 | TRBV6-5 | CASSQQGSYGYTF | TGTGCCAGCAGCCAACAGGGAAGCTATGGCTACACCTTC
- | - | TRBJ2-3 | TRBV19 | CASKPAAITDTQYF | TGTGCCAGTAAGCCAGCGGCCATCACAGATACGCAGTATTTT
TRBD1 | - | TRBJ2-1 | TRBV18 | CASSPGQGFGEQFF | TGTGCCAGCTCACCGGGACAGGGTTTTGGTGAGCAGTTCTTC